These 20 T cell receptor beta chains came from one sample sequenced in a study of T cell repertoires in cytomegalovirus infection. In TCRdb, the reads were re-called with MiXCR into one record per CDR3 protein. This sample has roughly 280,000 distinct CDR3 sequences, with roughly a fifth found just once. What these receptors recognize is not known. This specimen consisted of cultured PBMCs, obtained from culture after CMV antigen stimulation. The receptor set was obtained from a human donor in good health (CMV status not recorded). Some clones in this sample may be carry-over from other donors' samples.

This rearrangement joins TRBV20-1 to TRBJ1-6; no clear D. Trimming removed 2 bases from V and 4 bases from J, with 9 bases in between. This CDR3 spans 14 amino acids. In germline, CDR1 is DFQATT, CDR2 SNEGSKA (reference sequence). This chain's CDR3 is CSARPLDYNSPLHF. DNA for the CDR3: TGCAGTGCTAGACCCCTAGATTATAATTCACCCCTCCACTTT.

This clonotype was observed a few times. J is TRBJ2-5 and V is TRBV19, with 7 positions matching TRBD2. Germline assignment: CDR1 LNHDA and CDR2 SQIVND (reference sequence). V lost 8 bases, J lost 8 bases, and 14 bases stayed unmatched. The CDR3 covers 14 residues. CDR3 loop: CASSTMTSPRTQYF. The DNA of the CDR3 is TGTGCCAGTTCCACGATGACTAGCCCTCGAACCCAGTACTTC. Full variable domain (outside the CDR3, taken from reference TRBV19 and TRBJ2-5): DGGITQSPKYLFRKEGQNVTLSCEQNLNHDAMYWYRQDPGQGLRLIYYSQIVNDFQKGDIAEGYSVSREKKESFPLTVTSAQKNPTAFYLCASSTMTSPRTQYFGPGTRLLVL.

This clonotype was observed a few times. The chain links TRBV27 to TRBJ1-2; 7 bases fit TRBD1. This CDR3 comprises 15 residues. Germline CDR1 and CDR2: MNHEY and SMNVEV (reference sequence). V lost 3 bases, J lost 4 bases, and 8 bases stayed unmatched. In nucleotides, the CDR3 is TGTGCCAGCAGTTTCTTTCAGGGGGACGGCTATGGCTACACCTTC. It is translated as CASSFFQGDGYGYTF.

This clonotype was observed many times. The V gene is TRBV7-2, the J gene TRBJ2-7, with TRBD2 matching 7 bases. The length of the CDR3 is 17 residues. Germline lookup yields CDR1 SGHTA and CDR2 FQGNSA. Trimming took 3 bases from V and 3 from J; bases not matched to a gene: 14. CDR3 nucleotide sequence: TGTGCCAGCAGCTTTCGGGCTGCTGGCGGGAGCTACTACGAGCAGTACTTC. It translates to CASSFRAAGGSYYEQYF.

V gene TRBV28 combines with J gene TRBJ2-5; TRBD1 matches at 10 bases. The V gene end was trimmed by 3 bases and the J gene end by 5 bases; junction bases not matched to a gene: 6. Germline CDR1 reads MDHEN; CDR2 reads SYDVKM. This CDR3 has 15 amino acids. The CDR3 sequence is CASSFSGTGVETQYF. The CDR3 DNA follows: TGTGCCAGCAGTTTTTCCGGGACAGGGGTGGAGACCCAGTACTTC.

For this clonotype: This may be a read error, as it is one base from a much larger clone. The gene calls are TRBV19 and TRBJ2-7; D is unresolved. The CDR3 loop spans 16 amino acids. V gave up 2 bases and J gave up 3 bases, with 17 bases separating them. The germline CDR1 and CDR2 sequences are LNHDA and SQIVND (reference sequence). The CDR3 loop reads CASSIFGSRGFYEQYF. The CDR3 region has the DNA TGTGCCAGTAGTATATTCGGCTCTCGCGGATTCTACGAGCAGTACTTC.

This clonotype was seen a few times. Since a much larger clone is just one base distant, this may be a read error. The chain uses TRBV6-5 and TRBJ1-5, with 10 bases fitting TRBD1. Germline CDR1 and CDR2: MNHEY and SVGAGI. The J segment lost 2 bases and the V segment lost 5 bases, leaving 3 bases of the junction unmatched. The CDR3 consists of 15 residues. DNA for the CDR3: TGTGCCAGCAGTACCGGGACAGGGGGCAATCAGCCCCAGCATTTT. Amino acid sequence: CASSTGTGGNQPQHF.

This clonotype was picked up a small number of times. The chain recombines TRBV11-2 with TRBJ2-2, with D tentatively TRBD1 or TRBD2 (6 bases each). CDR3 length: 16 residues. Looked up from germline, CDR1 is SGHAT and CDR2 is FQNNGV. V was shortened by 5 bases and J by 3 bases, with 16 bases between the two germline ends. CDR3 DNA sequence: TGTGCCAGCAGCCCCCGTGGAGGGGGTTACACCGGGGAGCTGTTTTTT. Translating gives CASSPRGGGYTGELFF.

The CDR3 DNA follows: TGTGCCAGCAGTTGGGGAGGTGGAACTGAAGCTTTCTTT. The encoded protein is CASSWGGGTEAFF. The chain carries TRBV27 and TRBJ1-1; D remains ambiguous. V shed 4 bases and J shed 5 bases, with 11 bases lying between them. Germline CDR1 is MNHEY and CDR2 is SMNVEV (reference sequence). The CDR3 loop spans 13 amino acids.

The chain links TRBV27 to TRBJ1-1; D ambiguous. The V and J ends lost 2 bases and 6 bases respectively, with 10 bases between them. CDR3 length: 13 residues. Germline V CDR1 and CDR2: MNHEY, SMNVEV (reference sequence). The CDR3 DNA reads TGTGCCAGCAGTTTACTCAGTGGGTCTGAAGCTTTCTTT. Translation: CASSLLSGSEAFF.

This clonotype has at least ten counts. The J gene is TRBJ2-2, the V gene TRBV7-2; maybe TRBD1 (6 bases). The CDR3 has 15 amino acids. Between the trimmed V and J ends, which lost 3 bases and 1 base, there was a span of 9 bases. Per germline, CDR1 SGHTA and CDR2 FQGNSA. The CDR3 region has the DNA TGTGCCAGCAGCTTGGGCAGGGGGAACACCGGGGAGCTGTTTTTT. Its translation is CASSLGRGNTGELFF.

The chain uses TRBV7-9 and TRBJ1-6; D gene ambiguous. CDR1 is SEHNR, CDR2 FQNEAQ, per germline (reference sequence). Trimming stripped 5 bases from V and 3 bases from J, with 14 bases between. The CDR3 length is 16 residues. This CDR3 is CASSPSSTGYNSPLHF. The CDR3 nucleotides read TGTGCCAGCAGCCCCTCATCGACGGGCTATAATTCACCCCTCCACTTT.

This clonotype was observed at least ten times. This chain connects TRBV7-9 to TRBJ2-1, with 9 bases identical to TRBD1. The germline V gene has CDR1 SEHNR and CDR2 FQNEAQ (reference sequence). CDR3 size: 16 residues. Germline trimming cut 5 bases from V and 1 base from J; bases unmatched to any gene: 6. The CDR3 loop reads CASSPFGTGSYNEQFF. The DNA for the CDR3 is TGTGCCAGCAGCCCTTTCGGGACAGGGTCCTACAATGAGCAGTTCTTC.

CDR3 sequence reads: CASSRGTGGDEKLFF. CDR3 in DNA: TGTGCCAGCAGTCGAGGGACAGGGGGCGATGAAAAACTGTTTTTT. The chain joins TRBV12-3 or TRBV12-4 to TRBJ1-4, with TRBD1 matching 12 bases. The CDR3 consists of 15 residues. The V gene end was trimmed by 5 bases and the J gene end by 6 bases; junction bases not matched to a gene: 4.

This clonotype was recorded a few times. CDR3 sequence (DNA): TGTGCCAGCAGTTTTACAGGGGTTGGAAACACCATATATTTT. This codes for CASSFTGVGNTIYF. The chain carries TRBV6-5 and TRBJ1-3; 7 nucleotides match TRBD1. Germline values: CDR1 MNHEY, CDR2 SVGAGI. CDR3 size: 14 residues. With V trimmed by 4 bases and J by 3 bases, 3 bases remained unmatched.

Only a few counts were recorded for this clonotype. The CDR3 region has the DNA TGTGCCAGCAGCTTTTCGACAGGGAGCTCCTACGAGCAGTACTTC. Encoded protein: CASSFSTGSSYEQYF. J is TRBJ2-7 and V is TRBV11-2; TRBD1 matches at 7 bases. The junction had 5 bases not matched to a gene; V was cut back by 3 bases and J by 0 bases. Germline V gene data show CDR1 as SGHAT and CDR2 as FQNNGV. The CDR3 is 15 amino acids.

The chain couples TRBV5-1 to TRBJ1-2; D not resolved. This CDR3 is 16 amino acids long. Germline CDR1 reads SGHRS; CDR2 reads YFSETQ. The ends were cut back, 2 bases at V and 2 bases at J, with 16 bases in the middle. CDR3 bases: TGCGCCAGCAGCTTCGCCCAAGTTGCGGGAAACTATGGCTACACCTTC. Its translation is CASSFAQVAGNYGYTF.

In this sample, this clonotype turned up a few times. The J gene is TRBJ2-1, the V gene TRBV12-3 or TRBV12-4; D may be TRBD2 (6 bases). The germline V and J ends were trimmed by 3 bases and 9 bases, with 12 bases remaining between them. CDR3 length: 13 residues. The CDR3 loop reads CASSFRQEGEQFF. The CDR3 bases are TGTGCCAGCAGTTTTCGGCAGGAGGGTGAGCAGTTCTTC.

The V call is TRBV2, the J call TRBJ1-2, with 7 bases that match TRBD1. This CDR3 has 15 amino acids. The V gene's germline CDR1 is SNHLY and CDR2 FYNNEI. The V segment lost 5 bases and the J segment 6 bases; nucleotides outside the gene matches: 12. CDR3 coding DNA: TGTGCCAGCAGTCCGACTCGACAGGGTTCCCATGGCTACACCTTC. This codes for CASSPTRQGSHGYTF.

This clonotype was observed a handful of times. This chain connects TRBV7-9 to TRBJ2-7; 9 bases align to TRBD2. Germline trimming cut 5 bases from V and 6 bases from J; bases unmatched to any gene: 11. This CDR3 is 15 amino acids long. Germline V CDR1 and CDR2: SEHNR, FQNEAQ (reference sequence). The CDR3 DNA reads TGTGCCAGCAGCCGCTTAAGCGGGAGGCCGCGCGAGCAGTACTTC. Translating it yields CASSRLSGRPREQYF.